This T cell receptor beta chain was identified during a study of blood T cell repertoires in COVID-19. For the study at large: PBMCs, B-cell-depleted T cells, or T cells were the source of the cDNA or gDNA that made up the material.

The CDR3 length is 16 residues. V was cut by 5 bases and J by 0 bases, with 13 bases left in between. Germline V gene lookup returns CDR1 SEHNR and CDR2 FQNEAQ (reference sequence). In the authors' methods: Using reference gene primer amplification, nucleated cell counts were estimated. Assay used: immunoSEQ multiplex PCR; TCRdb lists only in-frame clones, some missing. The V and J calls and the clone size are those of that table, but D and trimming were determined from the DNA. The profile covers some 250,000 clones, with around four fifths appearing a single time and 4.2% taken by the ten largest. The sequence came from a man aged 55 to 70 with acute or convalescent COVID-19. Sequences were obtained from peripheral blood. The chain couples TRBV7-9 to TRBJ1-4; D is uncertain. CDR3 coding DNA: TGTGCCAGCAGCCCCAGTGCGGCGGCAACTAATGAAAAACTGTTTTTT. It is translated as CASSPSAAATNEKLFF.